The 21 T cell receptor beta chains reported below all come from one sample, sequenced in a study of shared clonotypes between healthy human individuals (dated by TCRdb to 2018 to 2020). The library was built by means of the immunoSEQ multiplex PCR assay. TCRdb provides this immuneACCESS table in a form limited to in-frame rearrangements. Some clones are lacking; in checked studies, under half of them reflect an unresolved V gene, and why the rest are absent is not known. The sample data list roughly 530,000 clones, and less than 96% of these were observed just once. The ten top clones hold approximately 0.062% of the sample. Sequenced input: naive CD4+ T cells sorted from blood. The sample's cell subset or site label, in plain terms: CD45RA+ positively selected. These receptors were collected from a woman aged 25 to 39 in good health.

The chain links TRBV9 to TRBJ2-1; TRBD2 might be the D (5 bases). Germline CDR1 reads SGDLS; CDR2 reads YYNGEE. The ends were cut back, 3 bases at V and 4 bases at J, with 17 bases in the middle. The CDR3 length is 16 residues. The CDR3 spells CASSARSADVYNEQFF. In DNA, the CDR3 is TGTGCCAGCAGCGCACGTAGCGCGGACGTTTACAATGAGCAGTTCTTC.

The rearrangement uses TRBV2 and TRBJ2-1; 9 positions agree with TRBD1. Trimming removed 3 bases from V and 5 bases from J; junction bases left unmatched: 8. The CDR3 sequence is 16 residues long. Germline CDR1 reads SNHLY; CDR2 reads FYNNEI. The CDR3 spells CASSEGDRGMDNEQFF. The CDR3 DNA follows: TGTGCCAGCAGTGAGGGAGACAGGGGGATGGACAATGAGCAGTTCTTC. Complete variable domain (other parts from reference TRBV2 and TRBJ2-1): EPEVTQTPSHQVTQMGQEVILRCVPISNHLYFYWYRQILGQKVEFLVSFYNNEISEKSEIFDDQFSVERPDGSNFTLKIRSTKLEDSAMYFCASSEGDRGMDNEQFFGPGTRLTVL.

The rearrangement joins TRBV7-9 to TRBJ2-1; 10 nucleotides align to TRBD2. Germline V lookup: CDR1 SEHNR, CDR2 FQNEAQ (reference sequence). The CDR3 extends over 13 amino acids. J lost 8 bases, V lost 7 bases, and 5 bases had no gene match. In DNA form, the CDR3 reads TGTGCCAGCAAACTAGCGGGACCGGATGAGCAGTTCTTC. Translation gives CASKLAGPDEQFF.

Only a few counts were recorded for this clone. The chain carries TRBV18 and TRBJ1-1; D is uncertain. This CDR3 region has 15 residues. V lost 2 bases to trimming and J lost 4 bases, with 14 bases between them. Germline-derived CDR1 and CDR2 are KGHSH and LQKENI. The CDR3 sequence: CASSPSGPGLTEAFF. The CDR3 DNA is TGTGCCAGCTCACCATCGGGCCCTGGGCTCACTGAAGCTTTCTTT.

The chain couples TRBV28 to TRBJ1-5; D is perhaps TRBD1 (5 bases). Germline CDR1 MDHEN, CDR2 SYDVKM. The CDR3 totals 12 residues. V gave up 6 bases and J gave up 6 bases, with 9 bases separating them. The CDR3 nucleotides are TGTGCCAGCAGCGGGGGACGTCAGCCCCAGCATTTT. Its protein product is CASSGGRQPQHF.

The chain has TRBV6-4 and TRBJ2-2; 8 bases are shared with TRBD1. Looked up from germline, CDR1 is MRHNA and CDR2 is SNTAGT. CDR3 length equals 14 residues. V was pared by 8 bases and J by 4 bases, with 6 bases of the junction left unmatched. The chain's CDR3 is CASVRGRGTGELFF. CDR3 DNA: TGTGCCAGCGTCAGGGGGCGAGGCACCGGGGAGCTGTTTTTT.

This clone was recorded once. The rearrangement links TRBV2 to TRBJ2-3; D perhaps matches TRBD2 (6 bases). The CDR3 runs to 15 residues. Germline CDR1 SNHLY, CDR2 FYNNEI. The V gene lost 4 bases and the J gene lost 6 bases, with 17 bases spanning the gap. DNA for the CDR3: TGTGCCAGCAGTGGCCGACCGGGACTGGCCGATACGCAGTATTTT. It is translated as CASSGRPGLADTQYF.

V and J are TRBV2 and TRBJ1-1; 7 bases line up with TRBD1. Germline assignment: CDR1 SNHLY and CDR2 FYNNEI. The J segment lost 5 bases and the V segment lost 3 bases, leaving 9 bases of the junction unmatched. CDR3 length equals 15 residues. The CDR3 nucleotides are TGTGCCAGCAGTGAGCAGGGGGTAAGGCAGACTGAAGCTTTCTTT. Amino acid sequence: CASSEQGVRQTEAFF.

The chain couples TRBV4-1 to TRBJ2-3; D may be TRBD2 (6 bases). With 1 base removed from V and 4 bases from J, the gap between germline ends came to 15 bases. Per germline, CDR1 MGHRA and CDR2 YSYEKL. The CDR3 contains 16 residues. The CDR3 loop is CASSQGVGGVSDTQYF. CDR3 bases: TGCGCCAGCAGCCAAGGGGTGGGAGGAGTCTCAGATACGCAGTATTTT.

The chain links TRBV4-1 to TRBJ1-2; 7 nucleotides line up with TRBD1. V shed 1 base, J shed 4 bases, and the junction held 6 bases outside the gene matches. CDR1 is MGHRA, CDR2 YSYEKL, per germline. The CDR3 has 15 residues. CDR3 in amino acids: CASSQGDRPFYGYTF. The CDR3 DNA follows: TGCGCCAGCAGCCAAGGGGACAGACCCTTCTATGGCTACACCTTC.

The chain is built from TRBV27 and TRBJ1-1; possibly TRBD1 for D (6 bases). There are 13 residues in the CDR3. Germline CDR1 MNHEY, CDR2 SMNVEV (reference sequence). Between the trimmed V and J ends, which lost 6 bases and 1 base, there was a span of 9 bases. CDR3 DNA sequence: TGTGCCAGCAGCCTACAGGGGAACACTGAAGCTTTCTTT. This codes for CASSLQGNTEAFF.

The V call is TRBV19, the J call TRBJ2-5; TRBD2 matches at 10 bases. The J call may be mistaken, given a closer DNA end match to TRBJ2-7. The CDR3 contains 16 residues. The V gene's germline CDR1 is LNHDA and CDR2 SQIVND (reference sequence). The CDR3 region is CASSTGLATSSYEQYF. The CDR3 DNA reads as TGTGCCAGTAGTACGGGACTAGCGACTAGCTCCTACGAGCAGTACTTC.

This chain uses TRBV5-4 with TRBJ2-3; TRBD2 agrees at 11 bases. V was pared by 4 bases and J by 8 bases, with 12 bases of the junction left unmatched. CDR1 is SGHNT, CDR2 YYREEE, per germline (reference sequence). This CDR3 has 16 amino acids. CDR3 sequence reads: CASSASHPGLAVTQYF. CDR3 nucleotide sequence: TGTGCCAGCAGCGCTTCACACCCGGGACTAGCGGTTACGCAGTATTTT. The variable domain in full, with the rest retrieved from reference TRBV5-4 and TRBJ2-3, is ETGVTQSPTHLIKTRGQQVTLRCSSQSGHNTVSWYQQALGQGPQFIFQYYREEENGRGNFPPRFSGLQFPNYSSELNVNALELDDSALYLCASSASHPGLAVTQYFGPGTRLTVL.

Comments on this clone: Other DNA sequences in this specimen translate into the identical CDR3. The chain links TRBV2 to TRBJ2-7; D gene ambiguous. V was clipped by 5 bases and J by 3 bases, with 5 bases between them. The CDR3 contains 11 residues. Germline lookup yields CDR1 SNHLY and CDR2 FYNNEI. This CDR3 is CASSFSYEQYF. DNA of the CDR3: TGTGCCAGCAGTTTTAGCTACGAGCAGTACTTC.

V is TRBV20-1 and J is TRBJ1-2; D is perhaps TRBD1 (5 bases). The germline V and J ends were trimmed by 6 bases and 8 bases, with 13 bases remaining between them. This CDR3 is 11 amino acids long. Germline V CDR1 and CDR2: DFQATT, SNEGSKA (reference sequence). CDR3 sequence: CSAPRVEGYTF. In DNA form, the CDR3 reads TGCAGTGCCCCCAGGGTCGAGGGCTACACCTTC.

V is TRBV6-1 and J is TRBJ1-2, with unresolved D. V shed 10 bases and J shed 8 bases, with 20 bases lying between them. CDR3 length: 13 amino acids. Germline V gives CDR1 MNHNS, CDR2 SASEGT. CDR3 DNA: TGTGCCACAGGTCCCGAGTTCGTATCAGGCTACACCTTC. As protein: CATGPEFVSGYTF.

The J gene is TRBJ2-7, the V gene TRBV6-5, with D possibly matching TRBD2 (5 bases). The V gene lost 7 bases and the J gene lost 1 base, with 11 bases spanning the gap. CDR1 and CDR2 from the germline V gene are MNHEY and SVGAGI. The length of the CDR3 is 13 residues. The CDR3 spells CASKVRASYEQYF. The CDR3 region has the DNA TGTGCCAGCAAGGTGAGGGCATCCTACGAGCAGTACTTC.

The chain uses TRBV5-8 and TRBJ2-7; D might be TRBD1 (8 bases). The germline V and J ends were trimmed by 4 bases and 2 bases, with 13 bases remaining between them. This CDR3 spans 14 amino acids. In germline, CDR1 is SGHTS, CDR2 YDEGEE. In nucleotides, the CDR3 is TGTGCCAGCAGCCGGACAGGGAGGGCCTACGAGCAGTACTTC. It translates to CASSRTGRAYEQYF.

The chain joins TRBV27 to TRBJ1-5; D might be TRBD1 (6 bases). V lost 9 bases and J lost 0, with 12 bases in between. Germline-derived CDR1 and CDR2 are MNHEY and SMNVEV (reference sequence). This CDR3 region has 14 residues. The CDR3 loop reads CASWGQTSNQPQHF. Written as DNA, the CDR3 is TGTGCCAGTTGGGGGCAGACTAGCAATCAGCCCCAGCATTTT.

V and J are TRBV5-1 and TRBJ1-1; maybe TRBD1 (5 bases). Between the trimmed V and J ends, which lost 4 bases and 3 bases, there was a span of 10 bases. The germline CDR1 and CDR2 sequences are SGHRS and YFSETQ. CDR3 length equals 13 residues. The CDR3 coding sequence is TGCGCCAGCAGCCAGACGACAGACACTGAAGCTTTCTTT. Its translation is CASSQTTDTEAFF.

The chain uses TRBV5-6 and TRBJ1-2; D gene unclear. The V end was cut by 5 bases, the J end by 2 bases, with 10 bases between. The V gene's germline CDR1 is SGHDT and CDR2 YYEEEE. The CDR3 is 13 amino acids. The CDR3 is CASRSGMNYGYTF. The CDR3 region has the DNA TGTGCCAGCAGGTCTGGGATGAACTATGGCTACACCTTC.